These T cell receptor beta chains were read from a single sample in a study of cytomegalovirus exposure and HLA in healthy donors. This table comes from immunoSEQ multiplex PCR, and its TCRdb copy is limited to in-frame clones, with some not included. The sample includes fewer than 200,000 clones, roughly nine tenths of them seen just once. Sequenced material: PBMCs. These receptors were collected from a man aged 25-40 years in good health and CMV-seropositive. CDR3s include the opening cysteine and the closing phenylalanine or tryptophan. Fields, in order: CDR3 DNA, CDR3 protein, V gene, clone size, D gene, J gene. The D gene is left open where the match is weak. Clone size, where shown, is once, few, many, or a class for clones that have expanded.

CDR3 DNA: TGTGCCAGCAGTTCATTAATTGGGACAGATAATGAAAAACTGTTTTTT
CDR3 protein: CASSSLIGTDNEKLFF
V gene: TRBV27
clone size: .
D gene: TRBD1
J gene: TRBJ1-4

CDR3 DNA: TGTGCCACCAGCAGGCTTACGACTAGCGGGGGGCCATTAATCACAGATACGCAGTATTTT
CDR3 protein: CATSRLTTSGGPLITDTQYF
V gene: TRBV15
clone size: .
D gene: TRBD2
J gene: TRBJ2-3

CDR3 DNA: TGTGCCCCGCGGAGGGACCGATCGGACGAGCAGTACTTC
CDR3 protein: CAPRRDRSDEQYF
V gene: TRBV5-3
clone size: .
D gene: .
J gene: TRBJ2-7

CDR3 DNA: TGTGCCAGCAGCTTAGAAGGTTGGGGGCTGGGTACCGGGGAGCTGTTTTTT
CDR3 protein: CASSLEGWGLGTGELFF
V gene: TRBV7-6
clone size: .
D gene: .
J gene: TRBJ2-2

CDR3 DNA: TGCGCCAGTCAGAATAGCGGGACGGAAGATACGCAGTATTTT
CDR3 protein: CASQNSGTEDTQYF
V gene: TRBV5-1
clone size: .
D gene: TRBD2
J gene: TRBJ2-3

CDR3 DNA: TGCGCCAGCAGCTTGGCCGAGGAGCCCTACAATGAGCAGTTCTTC
CDR3 protein: CASSLAEEPYNEQFF
V gene: TRBV5-1
clone size: .
D gene: .
J gene: TRBJ2-1

CDR3 DNA: TGCGCCAGCAGCCAGCCGGGACAGAAAAACATTCAGTACTTC
CDR3 protein: CASSQPGQKNIQYF
V gene: TRBV4-1
clone size: .
D gene: TRBD1
J gene: TRBJ2-4

CDR3 DNA: TGTGCCACCAGCAGAGTAGTTAGGGATACGCAGTATTTT
CDR3 protein: CATSRVVRDTQYF
V gene: TRBV15
clone size: once
D gene: .
J gene: TRBJ2-3

CDR3 DNA: TGTGCCAGCAGCTCGGACAACTACAATGAGCAGTTCTTC
CDR3 protein: CASSSDNYNEQFF
V gene: TRBV9
clone size: few
D gene: .
J gene: TRBJ2-1

CDR3 DNA: TGTGCCAGCAGCCCCAGGGGGACATGGAGGGAAAAACTGTTTTTT
CDR3 protein: CASSPRGTWREKLFF
V gene: TRBV11-2
clone size: once
D gene: TRBD1
J gene: TRBJ1-4

CDR3 DNA: TGTGCCAGCAGCCTAATCTACGAGCAGTACTTC
CDR3 protein: CASSLIYEQYF
V gene: TRBV11-3
clone size: .
D gene: .
J gene: TRBJ2-7

CDR3 DNA: TGCGCCAGCAGCGAAATCCTCGAGGTGGGCTATGGCTACACCTTC
CDR3 protein: CASSEILEVGYGYTF
V gene: TRBV5-1
clone size: .
D gene: .
J gene: TRBJ1-2

CDR3 DNA: TGTGCCAGCAGCTACTCAGGCAATGAGCAGTTCTTC
CDR3 protein: CASSYSGNEQFF
V gene: TRBV5-4
clone size: .
D gene: .
J gene: TRBJ2-1

CDR3 DNA: TGTGCCAGCAGCTTAGACAGGGGTGCTGGGGCCAACGTCCTGACTTTC
CDR3 protein: CASSLDRGAGANVLTF
V gene: TRBV13
clone size: .
D gene: TRBD1
J gene: TRBJ2-6

CDR3 DNA: TGCGCCAGCAGCCCCTGGGACAGGGCGGTCGCCGGGGAGCTGTTTTTT
CDR3 protein: CASSPWDRAVAGELFF
V gene: TRBV5-1
clone size: once
D gene: TRBD1
J gene: TRBJ2-2

CDR3 DNA: TGTGCCAGCTCACCGGCAGGGGGTGAAGCTTTCTTT
CDR3 protein: CASSPAGGEAFF
V gene: TRBV18
clone size: .
D gene: TRBD1
J gene: TRBJ1-1

CDR3 DNA: TGTGCCAGCGAACACCCGGTGGGCTCTGGAAACACCATATATTTT
CDR3 protein: CASEHPVGSGNTIYF
V gene: TRBV19
clone size: .
D gene: .
J gene: TRBJ1-3

CDR3 DNA: TGTGCCACCAGCAGAGGTGGGGGCAATCAGCCCCAGCATTTT
CDR3 protein: CATSRGGGNQPQHF
V gene: TRBV15
clone size: .
D gene: .
J gene: TRBJ1-5

CDR3 DNA: TGTGCCAGCAGTGAATCGGGGGGTTGGTTTTACGAGCAGTACTTC
CDR3 protein: CASSESGGWFYEQYF
V gene: TRBV2
clone size: once
D gene: TRBD2
J gene: TRBJ2-7

CDR3 DNA: TGTGCCAGCGGATTAAGCGGGGGGGCCCCGAATGAGCAGTTCTTC
CDR3 protein: CASGLSGGAPNEQFF
V gene: TRBV7-9
clone size: once
D gene: TRBD2
J gene: TRBJ2-1

CDR3 DNA: TGCGCCAGCAGCGAAGCCCCGCTTGGGACTATGGGGACCCAGTACTTC
CDR3 protein: CASSEAPLGTMGTQYF
V gene: TRBV4-1
clone size: .
D gene: TRBD2
J gene: TRBJ2-5

CDR3 DNA: TGTGCCAGCAGTTACCAGTCAAGGGGGCCCGTCTATGGCTACACCTTC
CDR3 protein: CASSYQSRGPVYGYTF
V gene: TRBV6-5
clone size: few
D gene: TRBD1
J gene: TRBJ1-2

CDR3 DNA: TGTGCCAGCAGATCTTTACAGAATTCACCCCTCCACTTT
CDR3 protein: CASRSLQNSPLHF
V gene: TRBV6-1
clone size: .
D gene: .
J gene: TRBJ1-6

CDR3 DNA: TGTGCCAGCAGCTTCATAGACAGAGACGGTGATACGCAGTATTTT
CDR3 protein: CASSFIDRDGDTQYF
V gene: TRBV5-4
clone size: .
D gene: .
J gene: TRBJ2-3

CDR3 DNA: TGTGCCAGCAGCTCCGGGACAGGGGGTCAGCCCCAGCATTTT
CDR3 protein: CASSSGTGGQPQHF
V gene: TRBV6-5
clone size: .
D gene: TRBD1
J gene: TRBJ1-5

CDR3 DNA: TGTGCCAGCAGCCTGTCGTGGGTTATTAATGAAAAACTGTTTTTT
CDR3 protein: CASSLSWVINEKLFF
V gene: TRBV7-2
clone size: .
D gene: .
J gene: TRBJ1-4

CDR3 DNA: TGTGCCAGCAGTTTGGCGGAGAACACTGAAGCTTTCTTT
CDR3 protein: CASSLAENTEAFF
V gene: TRBV6-5
clone size: .
D gene: .
J gene: TRBJ1-1

CDR3 DNA: TGTGCCAGCAGCGCTAATGACAGGGGGCGAATCGAGACCCAGTACTTC
CDR3 protein: CASSANDRGRIETQYF
V gene: TRBV7-9
clone size: .
D gene: TRBD1
J gene: TRBJ2-5

CDR3 DNA: TGTGCCAGCGCGGGAGGCGTGGGACCTGGGCCCCAGCATTTT
CDR3 protein: CASAGGVGPGPQHF
V gene: TRBV27
clone size: .
D gene: .
J gene: TRBJ1-5

CDR3 DNA: TGTGCCACACGACAGGGGGCAAAGGAGCAGTACTTC
CDR3 protein: CATRQGAKEQYF
V gene: TRBV6-6
clone size: .
D gene: TRBD1
J gene: TRBJ2-7

CDR3 DNA: TGTGCCAGCAGCATAACAGTGAACACTGAAGCTTTCTTT
CDR3 protein: CASSITVNTEAFF
V gene: TRBV9
clone size: few
D gene: .
J gene: TRBJ1-1

CDR3 DNA: TGTGCCAGCAGTGACCTGGGCGGGAACTCCTACGAGCAGTACTTC
CDR3 protein: CASSDLGGNSYEQYF
V gene: TRBV28
clone size: .
D gene: .
J gene: TRBJ2-7

CDR3 DNA: TGTGCCAGCAGTGAAAACGGGCAGCTTTATGGCTACACCTTC
CDR3 protein: CASSENGQLYGYTF
V gene: TRBV6-1
clone size: .
D gene: .
J gene: TRBJ1-2

CDR3 DNA: TGCGCCAGCAGCTTGGGGGACTTCTCCTCTGGGGCCAACGTCCTGACTTTC
CDR3 protein: CASSLGDFSSGANVLTF
V gene: TRBV5-1
clone size: .
D gene: .
J gene: TRBJ2-6

CDR3 DNA: TGTGCCAGCAGTTTCGACGGGAACTATGGCTACACCTTC
CDR3 protein: CASSFDGNYGYTF
V gene: TRBV6-5
clone size: .
D gene: .
J gene: TRBJ1-2

CDR3 DNA: TGTGCCAGCAGTGTCGATTTCCGAAACATTCAGTACTTC
CDR3 protein: CASSVDFRNIQYF
V gene: TRBV28
clone size: .
D gene: .
J gene: TRBJ2-4

CDR3 DNA: TGTGCCAGCAGCGCTCGGGACAGGGGTACTAACTATGGCTACACCTTC
CDR3 protein: CASSARDRGTNYGYTF
V gene: TRBV9
clone size: few
D gene: TRBD1
J gene: TRBJ1-2

CDR3 DNA: TGTGCCAGCAGTTCTCCCCCCGGGGGGGGACAGGTAGAAGCTTTCTTT
CDR3 protein: CASSSPPGGGQVEAFF
V gene: TRBV28
clone size: .
D gene: TRBD1
J gene: TRBJ1-1

CDR3 DNA: TGCGCCAGCAGCTTGGAGGGAACTAATTCACCCCTCCACTTT
CDR3 protein: CASSLEGTNSPLHF
V gene: TRBV5-1
clone size: .
D gene: .
J gene: TRBJ1-6

CDR3 DNA: TGTGCCAGCTCACCGGACAACCTCGGGGGCTACACCTTC
CDR3 protein: CASSPDNLGGYTF
V gene: TRBV18
clone size: .
D gene: .
J gene: TRBJ1-2

CDR3 DNA: TGTGCCAGCAGCGCCGACTTCGTCGGGGGCAATGAGCAGTTCTTC
CDR3 protein: CASSADFVGGNEQFF
V gene: TRBV7-7
clone size: .
D gene: .
J gene: TRBJ2-1

CDR3 DNA: TGCGCCAGCAGCCCGGGACAGGGCGCCTACAATGAGCAGTTCTTC
CDR3 protein: CASSPGQGAYNEQFF
V gene: TRBV5-1
clone size: .
D gene: TRBD1
J gene: TRBJ2-1

CDR3 DNA: TGTGCCAGCAGTGGACAGGGGGGGAATGGCTACACCTTC
CDR3 protein: CASSGQGGNGYTF
V gene: TRBV6-5
clone size: few
D gene: TRBD1
J gene: TRBJ1-2

CDR3 DNA: TGTGCCAGCAGCCCAGGGGGCTCTGGAAACACCATATATTTT
CDR3 protein: CASSPGGSGNTIYF
V gene: TRBV9
clone size: .
D gene: TRBD1
J gene: TRBJ1-3

CDR3 DNA: TGCAGCGTTCTAGGCTTTAGCACAGATACGCAGTATTTT
CDR3 protein: CSVLGFSTDTQYF
V gene: TRBV29-1
clone size: .
D gene: .
J gene: TRBJ2-3

CDR3 DNA: TGTGCCAGCAGCTCCAATTTGGTTGCGGGGGGCCTCCAAGAGACCCAGTACTTC
CDR3 protein: CASSSNLVAGGLQETQYF
V gene: TRBV11-3
clone size: few
D gene: TRBD2
J gene: TRBJ2-5

CDR3 DNA: TGCGCCAGCAGCCGACCAGGTAAAGAAGGGGGCAGCAATCAGCCCCAGCATTTT
CDR3 protein: CASSRPGKEGGSNQPQHF
V gene: TRBV5-1
clone size: .
D gene: TRBD1
J gene: TRBJ1-5

CDR3 DNA: TGTGCCAGTAGTATCTATCGGGGGTTCGATACTGCTGAAGCTTTCTTT
CDR3 protein: CASSIYRGFDTAEAFF
V gene: TRBV19
clone size: .
D gene: .
J gene: TRBJ1-1

CDR3 DNA: TGTGCCAGCAGTTACTCAGGCAGAGGAAACACCATATATTTT
CDR3 protein: CASSYSGRGNTIYF
V gene: TRBV6-5
clone size: few
D gene: .
J gene: TRBJ1-3

CDR3 DNA: TGTGCCAGCAGCCCCGGCGCAGCCCTAACTTACGAGCAGTACTTC
CDR3 protein: CASSPGAALTYEQYF
V gene: TRBV7-2
clone size: .
D gene: .
J gene: TRBJ2-7

CDR3 DNA: TGTGCCAGCAGAACAGGACACCTCCAAGAGACCCAGTACTTC
CDR3 protein: CASRTGHLQETQYF
V gene: TRBV6-5
clone size: .
D gene: .
J gene: TRBJ2-5

CDR3 DNA: TGTGCCAGCAGCTTTAGCGGGAGGGACACAGATACGCAGTATTTT
CDR3 protein: CASSFSGRDTDTQYF
V gene: TRBV7-6
clone size: .
D gene: TRBD2
J gene: TRBJ2-3

CDR3 DNA: TGCGCCAGCTCCCTCCCCGGGACGGAGGAGTACGAGCAGTACTTC
CDR3 protein: CASSLPGTEEYEQYF
V gene: TRBV10-1
clone size: .
D gene: .
J gene: TRBJ2-7

CDR3 DNA: TGTGCCAGCAGCCAAGAAACCGGGGGCGGGGGGGCGCAGGGCTACACCTTC
CDR3 protein: CASSQETGGGGAQGYTF
V gene: TRBV4-2
clone size: .
D gene: .
J gene: TRBJ1-2

CDR3 DNA: TGTGCCAGCAGCCCGACAGGGAACACCGGGGAGCTGTTTTTT
CDR3 protein: CASSPTGNTGELFF
V gene: TRBV9
clone size: .
D gene: .
J gene: TRBJ2-2